The clone carrying this T cell receptor beta chain appeared many times. Antigen specificity is unknown. Arm-PCR of CDR3 regions and iRepertoire HTBI primers were used to build TCR beta libraries. One entry per CDR3 protein, called by TCRdb with MiXCR from the multiplex PCR reads. In the table there are some 250,000 distinct CDR3 sequences, approximately 20% of which are singletons. The sample comes from a study of regulatory T cells in long-lasting Graves disease. The CDR3 consists of 12 residues. Between the trimmed V and J ends, which lost 5 bases and 4 bases, there was a span of 8 bases. Study results and caveats: TRBV28, TRBJ1-2 and TRBJ2-5 were segments that persistent disease favored. Persistent Graves' patients showed less TCR diversity than newly diagnosed patients showed.

The time point was: newly diagnosed GD, antithyroid drugs for less than 3 months. Construction of the TCR library relied on RNA isolated from PBMCs. The same sample was also studied in work on T cells in Graves' hyperthyroidism and ophthalmopathy. This second study says: TCR CDR3 regions were first amplified by RT-PCR with HTBI primers. Ophthalmopathy, which appeared later, was predicted by the model a median about 6.8 months before onset.

Sequenced here: peripheral blood mononuclear cells (PBMCs), sampled at new diagnosis, from a patient treated with antithyroid drugs. The TCR was taken from a woman younger than 45 with Graves disease. The chain couples TRBV12-3 or TRBV12-4 to TRBJ1-2, with no clear D. The CDR3 DNA reads as TGTGCCAGCAGTACAGAGAGCTATGGCTACACCTTC. Protein sequence: CASSTESYGYTF.